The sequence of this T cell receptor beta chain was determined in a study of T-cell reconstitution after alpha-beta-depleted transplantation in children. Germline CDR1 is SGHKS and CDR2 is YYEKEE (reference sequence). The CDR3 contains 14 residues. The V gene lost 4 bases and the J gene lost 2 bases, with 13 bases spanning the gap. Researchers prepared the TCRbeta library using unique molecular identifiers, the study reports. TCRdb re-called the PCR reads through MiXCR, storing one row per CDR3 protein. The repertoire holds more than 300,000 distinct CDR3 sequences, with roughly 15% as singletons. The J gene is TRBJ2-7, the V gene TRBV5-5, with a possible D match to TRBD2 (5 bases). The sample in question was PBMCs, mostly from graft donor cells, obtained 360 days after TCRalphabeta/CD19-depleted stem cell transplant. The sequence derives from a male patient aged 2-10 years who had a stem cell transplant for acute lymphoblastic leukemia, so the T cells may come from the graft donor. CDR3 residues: CASSPDGITYEQYF. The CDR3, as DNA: TGTGCCAGCAGCCCCGACGGGATTACCTACGAGCAGTACTTC.